This T cell receptor beta chain was sequenced during a study of T-cell memory formation after mild COVID-19 (dated by TCRdb to about 2021). For the study in its entirety: TCR sequence clusters from the two donors were largely donor specific. Two young, previously healthy adult volunteers, one female and one male, were included in the cohort. T-cell clones expanding and contracting after mild COVID-19 in two donors were tracked by longitudinal TCRalpha and TCRbeta repertoire sequencing.

Regarding this clonotype: The antigen it recognizes is unknown. Base qualities are missing; no much larger clone stands one base away.

The CDR3 starts with the cysteine, ends with the phenylalanine, and has 15 residues. Only the CDR3 DNA is retained, 45 bases long and in frame from the first base. V is reduced by 2 bases and J by 2 bases, leaving a spacing of 11 bases between them. CDR1 LGHNT and CDR2 FRNRAP are derived from the germline V gene. PBMCs were isolated by Ficoll-Paque density gradient centrifugation. The sequencer was an Illumina NovaSeq 6000. TCRalpha and TCRbeta cDNA libraries were built by 5'RACE with constant-segment primers, adding sample barcodes and unique molecular identifiers. Trizol reagent was used to extract RNA from every sample. The libraries were amplified in two PCR steps, and the second step added a second sample barcode and Illumina TruSeq adapters. Sequencing of libraries was performed on an Illumina NovaSeq with 2 x 150 bp paired-end reads. Processing in the source paper ran as follows. Reads were demultiplexed and collapsed into UMI-guided consensus sequences with migec v1.2.7. Using mixcr v2.1.11, UMI consensuses were aligned to TRA and TRB V and J templates and then assembled into clonotypes. A clonotype was counted as expanded or contracted only when both edgeR and NoisET called the clonotype significant, with the noise models trained on biological replicates. For edgeR calls, the thresholds were a false discovery rate-adjusted p below 0.01 and a log2 fold-change of 1. As an exploratory analysis of dynamics, PCA with hierarchical clustering was applied to max-normalized trajectories of the 1000 most abundant clonotypes. Separately sequenced CD4+ and CD8+ repertoires were used to assign a CD4 or CD8 phenotype to each responding clone. TCRdb reran the public reads through fastp at Q25 and MiXCR, keeping productive beta chains. Identical CDR3 protein sequences are pooled into one entry, listed with their most common genes and DNA. The authors' filters were not applied to this entry. The sample profile shows about 390,000 distinct CDR3 sequences; more than 15% of them were found once. About 22% of the sample is in the top ten clones.

The paper's findings and limits, for the study overall: The study covered only a couple of mild cases, and larger cohorts including severe cases with pre-infection samples were considered necessary. SARS-CoV-2 specificity was not confirmed for the second-wave clones peaking on day 37. Clones that contracted from day 15 to 85 showed balanced CD4/CD8 phenotypes, whereas a second wave of clones that expanded from day 15 to 37 leaned towards CD4+. Contracting CD4+ clones turned up mainly in the CM and EM memory subsets, whereas EMRA was where CD8+ clones were enriched. The detection of some responding clones in pre-infection memory suggests that pre-existing cross-reactive memory T cells joined the SARS-CoV-2 response.

Recombination connected TRBV12-5 to TRBJ2-3, with no reliable assignment of the D segment. The specimen was PBMCs or a T cell subset sorted from them (not recorded which). This TCR derives from a man aged 18-30 years who had mild COVID-19 (a few samples of this study predate the infection). The sample titles of this study are shuffled in the database, so cell type and time point are left out; the donor was told from shared clones. In nucleotides, the sequence is TGTGCTAGTGGTTTGACGCCTTCCCCCACAGATACGCAGTATTTT. It encodes CASGLTPSPTDTQYF.